This TCR beta chain was observed in a study of OX40 agonist ivuxolimab in advanced cancers. Across the whole study: Age averaged around 58 years (range roughly 20 to 90), and more than 80% were male.

This table comes from immunoSEQ multiplex PCR, and its TCRdb copy is limited to in-frame clones, with some not included. The repertoire has thousands of clones, 68% of them found once; the top ten carry 35% to 40%. In regard to this clone: Its antigen is unknown. Because the CDR3 is missing its conserved closing phenylalanine or tryptophan, this is likely a read error.

Whole-study results and caveats: Averaging showed that CD8+ T cells had more expanded clones than CD4+ did.

The CDR3 extends over 13 amino acids. CDR1 is SQVTM and CDR2 is ANQGSEA in the germline V gene. The TCR was taken from an adult with an advanced solid tumor such as melanoma, head and neck, liver or kidney cancer. The gene calls are TRBV29-1 and TRBJ2-7; weak D call: TRBD1 (7 bases). This specimen consisted of CD4+ or CD8+ T cells sorted from blood, obtained in a trial of the OX40 agonist ivuxolimab. CDR3 sequence reads: CSVEGGQFYDQYI. CDR3 coding DNA: TGCAGCGTTGAGGGGGGACAGTTCTACGACCAGTACATC.